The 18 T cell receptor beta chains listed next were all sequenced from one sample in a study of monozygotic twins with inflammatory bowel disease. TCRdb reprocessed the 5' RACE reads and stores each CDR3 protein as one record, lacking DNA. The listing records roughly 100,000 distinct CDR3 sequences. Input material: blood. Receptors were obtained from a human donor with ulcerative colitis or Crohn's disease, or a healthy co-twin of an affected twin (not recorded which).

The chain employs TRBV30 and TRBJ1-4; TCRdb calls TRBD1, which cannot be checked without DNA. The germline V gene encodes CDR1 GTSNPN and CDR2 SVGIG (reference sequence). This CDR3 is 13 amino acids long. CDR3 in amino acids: CAWGTGSPEKLFF.

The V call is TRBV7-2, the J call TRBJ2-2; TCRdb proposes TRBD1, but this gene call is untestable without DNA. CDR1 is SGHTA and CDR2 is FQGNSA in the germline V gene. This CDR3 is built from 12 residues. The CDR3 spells CASSRGDGELFF.

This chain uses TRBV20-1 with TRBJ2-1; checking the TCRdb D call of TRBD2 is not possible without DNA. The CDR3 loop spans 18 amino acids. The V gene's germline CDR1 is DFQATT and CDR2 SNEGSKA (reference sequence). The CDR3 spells CSARSGTSGTSPYNEQFF.

The CDR3 spells CASSRDRVGNQPQHF. The chain has TRBV19 and TRBJ1-5; TCRdb's D call of TRBD1 is untestable without DNA. The CDR3 is 15 amino acids. Germline lookup yields CDR1 LNHDA and CDR2 SQIVND (reference sequence).

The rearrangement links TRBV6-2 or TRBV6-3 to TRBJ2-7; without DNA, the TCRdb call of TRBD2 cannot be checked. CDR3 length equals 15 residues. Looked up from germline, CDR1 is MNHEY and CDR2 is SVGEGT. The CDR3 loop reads CASRSLALSSYEQYF.

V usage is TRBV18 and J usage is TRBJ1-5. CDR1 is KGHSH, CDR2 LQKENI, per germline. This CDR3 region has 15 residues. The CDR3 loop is CASSPTGSPDQPQHF. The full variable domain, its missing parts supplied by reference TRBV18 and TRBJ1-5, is NAGVMQNPRHLVRRRGQEARLRCSPMKGHSHVYWYRQLPEEGLKFMVYLQKENIIDESGMPKERFSAEFPKEGPSILRIQQVVRGDSAAYFCASSPTGSPDQPQHFGDGTRLSIL.

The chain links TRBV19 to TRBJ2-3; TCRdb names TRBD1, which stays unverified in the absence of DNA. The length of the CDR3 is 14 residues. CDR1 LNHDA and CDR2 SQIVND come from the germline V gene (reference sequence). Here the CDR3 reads CASSEGGLTDTQYF.

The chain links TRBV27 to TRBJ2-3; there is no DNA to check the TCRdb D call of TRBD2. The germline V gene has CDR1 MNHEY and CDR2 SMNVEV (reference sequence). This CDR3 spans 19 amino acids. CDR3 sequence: CASSWVGLAGVLSTDTQYF.

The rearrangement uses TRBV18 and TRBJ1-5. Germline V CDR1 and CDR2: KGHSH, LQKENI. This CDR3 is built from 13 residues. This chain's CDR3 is CASSPGNNQPQHF.

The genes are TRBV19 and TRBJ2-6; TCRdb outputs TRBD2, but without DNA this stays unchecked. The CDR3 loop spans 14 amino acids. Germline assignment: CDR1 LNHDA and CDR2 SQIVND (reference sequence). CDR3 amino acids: CATSLGSGANVLTF.

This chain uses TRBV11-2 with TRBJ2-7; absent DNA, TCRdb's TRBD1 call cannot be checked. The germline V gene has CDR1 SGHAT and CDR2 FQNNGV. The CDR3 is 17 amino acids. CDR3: CASSRIAHRVGAPEQYF.

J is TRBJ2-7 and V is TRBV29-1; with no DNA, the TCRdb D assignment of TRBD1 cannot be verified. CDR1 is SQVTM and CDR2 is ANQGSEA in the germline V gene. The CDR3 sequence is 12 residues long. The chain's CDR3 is CGVGQGSYEQYF.

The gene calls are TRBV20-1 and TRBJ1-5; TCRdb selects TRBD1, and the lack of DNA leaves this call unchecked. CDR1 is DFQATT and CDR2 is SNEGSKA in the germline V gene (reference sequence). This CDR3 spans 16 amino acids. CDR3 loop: CSARAGREESNQPQHF.

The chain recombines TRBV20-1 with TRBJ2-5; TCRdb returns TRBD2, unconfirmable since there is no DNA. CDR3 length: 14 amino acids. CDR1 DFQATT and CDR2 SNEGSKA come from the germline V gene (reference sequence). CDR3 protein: CSATSGRAGGAQYF.

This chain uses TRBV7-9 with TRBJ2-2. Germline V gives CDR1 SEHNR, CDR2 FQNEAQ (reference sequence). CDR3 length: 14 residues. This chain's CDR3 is CASSLAGRPGELFF.

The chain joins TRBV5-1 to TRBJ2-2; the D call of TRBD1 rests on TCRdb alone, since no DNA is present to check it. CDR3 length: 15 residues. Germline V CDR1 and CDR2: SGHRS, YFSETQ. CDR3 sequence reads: CASSLRRQGSGELFF.

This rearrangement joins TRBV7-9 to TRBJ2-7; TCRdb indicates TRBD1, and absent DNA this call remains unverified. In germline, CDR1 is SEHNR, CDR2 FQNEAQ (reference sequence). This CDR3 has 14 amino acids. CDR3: CASSFTGTPNEQYF.

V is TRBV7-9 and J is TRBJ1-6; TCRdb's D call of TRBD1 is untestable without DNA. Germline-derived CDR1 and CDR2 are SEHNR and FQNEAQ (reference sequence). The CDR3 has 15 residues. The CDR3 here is CASSPAGARNSPLHF.